The 17 T cell receptor beta chains reported below all come from one sample, sequenced in a study of blood T cells in healthy people across ages. A sample-barcoded 5' primer and a J-beta primer mix were used in a second PCR of about 7 to 12 cycles. TCRdb re-analysed the 5' RACE reads in MiXCR, keeping a single row per CDR3 protein. The sample yields 1.8 million or so distinct CDR3 sequences, around 40% seen once. Sequenced: blood. The receptors were sampled from a human donor in good health.

This clonotype showed up just a few times. The CDR3 nucleotides read TGTGCCACCAGTGATTCCGCCCAGGGGGCGGGTGGCTACACCTTC. Protein product: CATSDSAQGAGGYTF. The rearrangement links TRBV24-1 to TRBJ1-2; 8 bases agree with TRBD1. The CDR3 covers 15 residues. With V trimmed by 2 bases and J by 7 bases, 8 bases remained unmatched. The V gene's germline CDR1 is KGHDR and CDR2 SFDVKD.

This chain links TRBV7-2 with TRBJ2-7; D unresolved. Trimming left V 1 base short and J 5 bases short, with 12 bases between. CDR1 and CDR2 (germline): SGHTA, FQGNSA. This CDR3 is 14 amino acids long. The CDR3: CASSLGRVAHEQYF. The CDR3 bases are TGTGCCAGCAGCTTAGGAAGGGTTGCCCACGAGCAGTACTTC.

The rearrangement joins TRBV7-9 to TRBJ1-5; D not resolved. The germline CDR1 and CDR2 sequences are SEHNR and FQNEAQ (reference sequence). Deletions cut 2 bases from V and 8 bases from J, with 10 bases between. This CDR3 has 13 residues. The CDR3 region has the DNA TGTGCCAGCAGCTTATCGATGCAGGAGCCCCAGCATTTT. Amino acid sequence: CASSLSMQEPQHF.

The chain is built from TRBV4-3 and TRBJ2-5; D gene unclear. The V gene's germline CDR1 is LGHNA and CDR2 YSLEER. The CDR3 is made up of 14 amino acids. The ends were cut back, 4 bases at V and 4 bases at J, with 13 bases in the middle. CDR3 sequence: CASSPGRIGETQYF. DNA for the CDR3: TGCGCCAGCAGCCCCGGGCGGATCGGAGAGACCCAGTACTTC.

For this clonotype: Germline is not matched at one junction end, which may reflect a read error. The chain combines TRBV4-2 with TRBJ1-2; D is ambiguous. This CDR3 spans 13 amino acids. Germline V gene lookup returns CDR1 LGHNA and CDR2 YNFKEQ. CDR3 in DNA: TGTACCAGCAGCCAAGAAGTCGAGAATGGCTACACCTTC. It codes for CTSSQEVENGYTF.

This clonotype was counted only a few times. The chain uses TRBV24-1 and TRBJ2-1; 10 bases map to TRBD1. Germline loops: CDR1 KGHDR, CDR2 SFDVKD. CDR3 length equals 16 residues. The V and J ends lost 3 bases and 6 bases, in that order; junction bases with no gene match: 7. CDR3 region: CATSDPRTGGINEQFF. The CDR3 DNA is TGTGCCACCAGTGATCCGCGGACAGGGGGTATCAATGAGCAGTTCTTC.

Only a few counts were recorded for this clonotype. V is TRBV15 and J is TRBJ1-5; D may be TRBD1 (5 bases). The germline CDR1 and CDR2 sequences are LNHNV and YYDKDF (reference sequence). The CDR3 is made up of 15 amino acids. The V gene lost 0 bases and the J gene lost 3 bases, with 9 bases spanning the gap. CDR3 residues: CATSRDRTFNQPQHF. The CDR3 coding sequence is TGTGCCACCAGCAGAGATAGGACATTCAATCAGCCCCAGCATTTT.

Turning to this clonotype: Mismatch with germline at one junction end may stem from a read error. The J gene is TRBJ2-3, the V gene TRBV12-3 or TRBV12-4, with a tentative D call TRBD2 (6 bases). The CDR3 totals 13 residues. The CDR3 nucleotides read TGTGCCAGCTTAATAACTAGCACAGGTACGCAGTATTTT. This encodes CASLITSTGTQYF.

V and J are TRBV7-2 and TRBJ1-6; TRBD1 matches 7 bases. The germline gives CDR1 SGHTA, CDR2 FQGNSA. The CDR3 extends over 16 amino acids. The V and J ends lost 2 bases and 5 bases, in that order; junction bases with no gene match: 6. The CDR3 loop reads CASSLRGPLNNSPLHF. CDR3 DNA sequence: TGTGCCAGCAGCTTAAGGGGGCCGCTAAATAATTCACCCCTCCACTTT.

This clonotype appeared a few times. V and J are TRBV6-6 and TRBJ2-7; 7 bases line up with TRBD2. Trimming took 8 bases from V and 6 from J; bases not matched to a gene: 4. CDR1 and CDR2 (germline): MNHNY, SVGAGI (reference sequence). The CDR3 length is 11 residues. CDR3 bases: TGTGCCAGCGGGGGGACTACCGAGCAGTACTTC. Its translation: CASGGTTEQYF.

The chain is built from TRBV4-2 and TRBJ2-1; D is uncertain. Trimming cost V 0 bases and J 10 bases, with 13 bases left between them. This CDR3 is built from 14 residues. Per germline, CDR1 LGHNA and CDR2 YNFKEQ. The CDR3 DNA follows: TGTGCCAGCAGCCAAGATTCAGGCCCCGGAGAGCAGTTCTTC. Translating it yields CASSQDSGPGEQFF.

Only a few counts were recorded for this clonotype. This chain uses TRBV4-1 with TRBJ1-4; D is uncertain. Per the germline V gene, CDR1 is MGHRA and CDR2 is YSYEKL. Trimming removed 1 base from V and 1 base from J, with 13 bases in between. The CDR3 is made up of 17 amino acids. CDR3 bases: TGCGCCAGCAGCCAAGTTGGTCGCAGGTTAACTAATGAAAAACTGTTTTTT. It yields the protein CASSQVGRRLTNEKLFF.

The J gene is TRBJ1-2, the V gene TRBV7-2; no reliable D call. This CDR3 is built from 13 residues. Trimming left V 4 bases short and J 2 bases short, with 8 bases between. Germline loops: CDR1 SGHTA, CDR2 FQGNSA. The CDR3 region has the DNA TGTGCCAGCAGCTCTCGAAACAACTATGGCTACACCTTC. The encoded protein is CASSSRNNYGYTF.

The V and J genes are TRBV7-2 and TRBJ2-7; D call uncertain. Germline V gene sequence: CDR1 SGHTA, CDR2 FQGNSA. CDR3 size: 15 residues. The ends were cut back, 5 bases at V and 0 bases at J, with 14 bases in the middle. In DNA form, the CDR3 reads TGTGCCAGCAGCCCCAAGATTCAAACCTCCTACGAGCAGTACTTC. This sequence encodes CASSPKIQTSYEQYF.

CDR3 DNA: TGTGCCAGCAGCTTAGCGGGGGGGCCATTGGAGACCCAGTACTTC. This gives the protein CASSLAGGPLETQYF. This chain joins TRBV7-3 and TRBJ2-5, with TRBD2 matching 9 bases. Unmatched junction bases numbered 6, after V lost 2 bases and J lost 5 bases. The CDR3 runs 15 residues. CDR1 and CDR2 from the germline V gene are SGHTA and FQGTGA.

The genes are TRBV14 and TRBJ1-2; D may be TRBD1 (6 bases). Germline loops: CDR1 SGHDN, CDR2 FVKESK. Trimming took off 4 bases at V and 5 bases at J, with 14 bases between the two ends. The CDR3 extends over 14 amino acids. CDR3 in amino acids: CASSPQGMRYGYTF. CDR3 coding DNA: TGTGCCAGCAGCCCCCAGGGGATGAGATATGGCTACACCTTC.

The chain has TRBV24-1 and TRBJ2-5; possibly TRBD2 for D (6 bases). The J call may be in error: the DNA end matches TRBJ2-7 better. The CDR3 is 13 amino acids. CDR1 is KGHDR, CDR2 SFDVKD, per germline. Here the CDR3 DNA reads TGTGCCACCAGCGATGGAGGGGTCTACGAGCAGTACTTC. Its protein is CATSDGGVYEQYF.